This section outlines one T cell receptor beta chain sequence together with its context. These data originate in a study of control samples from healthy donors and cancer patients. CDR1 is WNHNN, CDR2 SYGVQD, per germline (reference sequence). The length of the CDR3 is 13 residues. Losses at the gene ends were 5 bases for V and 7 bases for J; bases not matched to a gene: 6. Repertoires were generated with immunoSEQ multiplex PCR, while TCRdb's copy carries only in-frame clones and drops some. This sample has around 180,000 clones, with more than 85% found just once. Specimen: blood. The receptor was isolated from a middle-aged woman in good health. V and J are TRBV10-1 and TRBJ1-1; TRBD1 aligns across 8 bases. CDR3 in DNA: TGCGCCAGCAGTAACAGGGGGTCGGATGAAGCTTTCTTT. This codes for CASSNRGSDEAFF.